This T cell receptor beta chain was captured by sequencing in a study of blood T cell repertoires in COVID-19. Study-wide context: PBMCs, B-cell-depleted T cells, or T cells were the source of the cDNA or gDNA that made up the material.

As originally analysed: Amplified reference gene primers provided the basis for estimating nucleated cell counts. Clones were sequenced by immunoSEQ multiplex PCR, and TCRdb holds only the in-frame ones, with some missing. V, J and clone size are those of that table, while D and trimming were read from the DNA. The sample includes 200,000 to 250,000 clones, about 90% of them seen just once. Sample: PBMCs or T cells enriched from blood (not recorded which). The source is a man in his thirties or forties who had recovered from COVID-19.

The CDR3 protein is CASSGPVLTGELFF. The DNA for the CDR3 is TGTGCCAGCTCGGGTCCTGTACTCACCGGGGAGCTGTTTTTT. V is TRBV5-6 and J is TRBJ2-2; D gene uncertain. The V end was cut by 7 bases, the J end by 4 bases, with 14 bases between. CDR1 is SGHDT and CDR2 is YYEEEE in the germline V gene. This CDR3 contains 14 residues.